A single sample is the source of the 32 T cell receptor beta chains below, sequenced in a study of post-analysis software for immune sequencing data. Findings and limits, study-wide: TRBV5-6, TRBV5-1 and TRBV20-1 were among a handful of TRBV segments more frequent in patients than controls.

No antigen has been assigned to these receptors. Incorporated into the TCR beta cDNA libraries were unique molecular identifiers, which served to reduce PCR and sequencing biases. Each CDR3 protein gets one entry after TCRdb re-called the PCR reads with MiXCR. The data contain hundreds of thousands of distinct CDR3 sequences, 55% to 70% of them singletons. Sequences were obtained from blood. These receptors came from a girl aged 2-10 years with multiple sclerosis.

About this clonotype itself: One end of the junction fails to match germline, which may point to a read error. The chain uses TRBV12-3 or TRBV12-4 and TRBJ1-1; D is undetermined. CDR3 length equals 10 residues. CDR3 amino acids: CASGFPGAFF. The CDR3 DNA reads TGTGCCAGCGGTTTCCCTGGAGCTTTCTTT.

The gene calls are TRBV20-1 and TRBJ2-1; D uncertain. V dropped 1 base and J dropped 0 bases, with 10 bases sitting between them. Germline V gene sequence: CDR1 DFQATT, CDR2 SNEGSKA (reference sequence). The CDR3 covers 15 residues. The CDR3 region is CSARVRTVSYNEQFF. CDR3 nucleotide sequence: TGCAGTGCTAGAGTTCGAACTGTCTCCTACAATGAGCAGTTCTTC.

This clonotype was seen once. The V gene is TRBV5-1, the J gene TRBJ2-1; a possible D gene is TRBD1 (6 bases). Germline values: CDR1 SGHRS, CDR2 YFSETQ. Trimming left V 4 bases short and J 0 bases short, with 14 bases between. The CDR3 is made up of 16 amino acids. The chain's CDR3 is CASSLVTGLSYNEQFF. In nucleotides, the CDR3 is TGCGCCAGCAGCCTGGTTACAGGGCTCTCCTACAATGAGCAGTTCTTC.

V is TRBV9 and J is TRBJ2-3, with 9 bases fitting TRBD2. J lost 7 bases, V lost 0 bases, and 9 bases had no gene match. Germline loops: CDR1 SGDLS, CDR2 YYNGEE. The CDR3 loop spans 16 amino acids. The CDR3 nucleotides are TGTGCCAGCAGCGTAGCCGGCCTAGCGGGGTCCAATACGCAGTATTTT. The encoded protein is CASSVAGLAGSNTQYF. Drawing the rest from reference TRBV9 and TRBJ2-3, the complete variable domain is DSGVTQTPKHLITATGQRVTLRCSPRSGDLSVYWYQQSLDQGLQFLIQYYNGEERAKGNILERFSAQQFPDLHSELNLSSLELGDSALYFCASSVAGLAGSNTQYFGPGTRLTVL.

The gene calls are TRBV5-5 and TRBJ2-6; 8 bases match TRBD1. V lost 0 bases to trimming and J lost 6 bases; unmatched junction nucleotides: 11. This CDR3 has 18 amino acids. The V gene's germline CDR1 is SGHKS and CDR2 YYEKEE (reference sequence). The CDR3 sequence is CASSLGDRTLGVANVLTF. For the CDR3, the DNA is TGTGCCAGCAGCTTGGGGGACAGGACTCTTGGCGTGGCCAACGTCCTGACTTTC.

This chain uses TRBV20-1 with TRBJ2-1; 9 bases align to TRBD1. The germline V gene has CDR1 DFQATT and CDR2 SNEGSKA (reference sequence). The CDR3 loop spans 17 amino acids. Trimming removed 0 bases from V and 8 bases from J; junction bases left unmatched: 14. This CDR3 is CSARDLLRGQGNHEQFF. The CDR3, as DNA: TGCAGTGCTAGAGATCTTCTCAGGGGACAGGGTAATCATGAGCAGTTCTTC.

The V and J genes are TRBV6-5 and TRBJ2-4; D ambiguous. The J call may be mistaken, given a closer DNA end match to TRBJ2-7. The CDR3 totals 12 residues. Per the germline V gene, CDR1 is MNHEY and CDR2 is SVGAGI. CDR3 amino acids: CASSDPGYEQYF. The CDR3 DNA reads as TGTGCCAGCAGTGACCCGGGCTACGAGCAGTACTTC.

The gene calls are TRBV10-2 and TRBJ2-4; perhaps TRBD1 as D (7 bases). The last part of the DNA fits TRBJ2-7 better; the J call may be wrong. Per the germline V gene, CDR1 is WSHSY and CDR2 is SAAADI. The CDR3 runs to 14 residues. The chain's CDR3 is CASSEAGGFYEQYF. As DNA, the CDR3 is TGCGCCAGCAGTGAGGCAGGGGGGTTCTACGAGCAGTACTTC.

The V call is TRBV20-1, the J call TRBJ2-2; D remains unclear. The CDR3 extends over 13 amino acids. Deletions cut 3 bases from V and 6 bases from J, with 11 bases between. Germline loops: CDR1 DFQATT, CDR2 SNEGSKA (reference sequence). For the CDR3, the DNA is TGCAGTGCTAGGGCCCTTTTCGCCGGGGAGCTGTTTTTT. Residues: CSARALFAGELFF.

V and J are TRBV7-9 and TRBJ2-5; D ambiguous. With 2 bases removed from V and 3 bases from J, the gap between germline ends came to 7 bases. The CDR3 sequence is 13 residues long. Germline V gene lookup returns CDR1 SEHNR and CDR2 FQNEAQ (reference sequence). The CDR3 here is CASSLTVEETQYF. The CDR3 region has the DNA TGTGCCAGCAGCTTAACAGTTGAAGAGACCCAGTACTTC.

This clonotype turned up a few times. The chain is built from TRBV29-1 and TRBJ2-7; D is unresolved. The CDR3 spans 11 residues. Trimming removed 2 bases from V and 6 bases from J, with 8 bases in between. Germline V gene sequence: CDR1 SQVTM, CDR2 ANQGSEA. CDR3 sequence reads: CSVESGGEQYF. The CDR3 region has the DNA TGCAGCGTTGAATCTGGTGGCGAGCAGTACTTC.

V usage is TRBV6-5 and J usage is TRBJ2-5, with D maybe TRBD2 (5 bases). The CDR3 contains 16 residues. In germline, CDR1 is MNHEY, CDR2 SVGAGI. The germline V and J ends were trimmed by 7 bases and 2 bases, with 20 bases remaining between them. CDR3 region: CASTNSGGSRQETQYF. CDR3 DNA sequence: TGTGCCAGCACCAACTCTGGCGGGTCCCGTCAAGAGACCCAGTACTTC.

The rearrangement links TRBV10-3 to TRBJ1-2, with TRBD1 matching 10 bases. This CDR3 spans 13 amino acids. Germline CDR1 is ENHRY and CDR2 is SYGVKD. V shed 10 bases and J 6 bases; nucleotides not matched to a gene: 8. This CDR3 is CATQGTGVNGYTF. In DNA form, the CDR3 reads TGTGCCACCCAGGGGACAGGGGTAAATGGCTACACCTTC.

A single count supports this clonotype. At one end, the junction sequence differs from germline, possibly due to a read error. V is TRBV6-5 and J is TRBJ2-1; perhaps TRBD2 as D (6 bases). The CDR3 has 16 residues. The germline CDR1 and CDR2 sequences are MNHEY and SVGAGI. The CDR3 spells CASSYSLAEPYNEQLF. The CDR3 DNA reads TGTGCCAGCAGTTACTCATTAGCGGAGCCCTACAATGAGCAGCTCTTC.

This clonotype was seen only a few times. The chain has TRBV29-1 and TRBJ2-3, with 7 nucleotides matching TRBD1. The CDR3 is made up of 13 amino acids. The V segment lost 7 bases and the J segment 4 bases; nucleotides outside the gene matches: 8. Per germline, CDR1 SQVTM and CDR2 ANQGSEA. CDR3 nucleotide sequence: TGCAGCGCCGACAGGGATGTATCAGATACGCAGTATTTT. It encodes CSADRDVSDTQYF.

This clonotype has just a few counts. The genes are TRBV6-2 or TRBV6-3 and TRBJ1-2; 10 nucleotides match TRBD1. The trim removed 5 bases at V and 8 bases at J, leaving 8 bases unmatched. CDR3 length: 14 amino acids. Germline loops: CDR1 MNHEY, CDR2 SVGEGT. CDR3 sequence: CASSRDRGLRGYTF. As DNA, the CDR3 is TGTGCCAGCAGTCGTGACAGGGGGCTCCGAGGCTACACCTTC.

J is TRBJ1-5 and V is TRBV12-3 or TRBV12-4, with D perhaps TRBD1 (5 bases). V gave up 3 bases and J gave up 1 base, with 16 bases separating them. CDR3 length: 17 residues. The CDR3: CASSFGDQGVSNQPQHF. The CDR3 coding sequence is TGTGCCAGCAGTTTCGGAGACCAGGGAGTGAGCAATCAGCCCCAGCATTTT.

This CDR3 is CSALGGSPTDTQYF. In DNA form, the CDR3 reads TGCAGTGCTTTGGGAGGGAGTCCCACAGATACGCAGTATTTT. This chain joins TRBV20-1 and TRBJ2-3; 7 bases line up with TRBD2. The ends lost 5 bases at V and 2 bases at J; junction bases unmatched: 7. The germline gives CDR1 DFQATT, CDR2 SNEGSKA (reference sequence). The CDR3 sequence is 14 residues long.

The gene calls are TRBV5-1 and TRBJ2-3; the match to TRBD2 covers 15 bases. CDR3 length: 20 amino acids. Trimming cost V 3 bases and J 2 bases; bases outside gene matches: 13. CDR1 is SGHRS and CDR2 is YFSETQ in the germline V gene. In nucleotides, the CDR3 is TGCGCCAGCAGCTGGGAGACCGGGACTAGCGGGAGGCTCCACACAGATACGCAGTATTTT. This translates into CASSWETGTSGRLHTDTQYF. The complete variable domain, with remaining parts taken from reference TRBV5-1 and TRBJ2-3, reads KAGVTQTPRYLIKTRGQQVTLSCSPISGHRSVSWYQQTPGQGLQFLFEYFSETQRNKGNFPGRFSGRQFSNSRSEMNVSTLELGDSALYLCASSWETGTSGRLHTDTQYFGPGTRLTVL.

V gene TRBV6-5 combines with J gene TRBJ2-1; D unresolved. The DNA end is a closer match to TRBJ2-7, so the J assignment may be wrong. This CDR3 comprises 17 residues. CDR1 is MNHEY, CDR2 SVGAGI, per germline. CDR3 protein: CASSYSFAPSSYNEQYF. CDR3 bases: TGTGCCAGCAGTTACTCGTTTGCGCCCAGCTCCTACAATGAGCAGTACTTC.

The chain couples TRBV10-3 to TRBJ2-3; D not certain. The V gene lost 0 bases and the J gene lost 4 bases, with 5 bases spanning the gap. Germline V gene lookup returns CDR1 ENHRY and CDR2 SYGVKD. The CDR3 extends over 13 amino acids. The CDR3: CAISESDADTQYF. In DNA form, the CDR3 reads TGTGCCATCAGTGAGTCGGACGCAGATACGCAGTATTTT.

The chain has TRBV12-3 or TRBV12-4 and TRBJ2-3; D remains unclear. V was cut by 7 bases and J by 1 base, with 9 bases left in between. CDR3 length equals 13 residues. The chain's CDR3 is CASKRGRTDTQYF. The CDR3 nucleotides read TGTGCCAGCAAGCGTGGCCGCACAGATACGCAGTATTTT.

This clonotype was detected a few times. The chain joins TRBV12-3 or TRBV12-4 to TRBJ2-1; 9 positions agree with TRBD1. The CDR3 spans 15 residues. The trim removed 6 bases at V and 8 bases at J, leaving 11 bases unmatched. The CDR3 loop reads CASRQGDREGDEQFF. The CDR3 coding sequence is TGTGCCAGCAGACAGGGGGACAGGGAGGGCGATGAGCAGTTCTTC.

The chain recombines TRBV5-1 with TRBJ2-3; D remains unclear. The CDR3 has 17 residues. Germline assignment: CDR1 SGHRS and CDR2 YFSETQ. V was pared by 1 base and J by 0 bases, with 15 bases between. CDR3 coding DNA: TGCGCCAGCAGCTTGCCCGGAGTGGGCGGTAGCACAGATACGCAGTATTTT. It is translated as CASSLPGVGGSTDTQYF.

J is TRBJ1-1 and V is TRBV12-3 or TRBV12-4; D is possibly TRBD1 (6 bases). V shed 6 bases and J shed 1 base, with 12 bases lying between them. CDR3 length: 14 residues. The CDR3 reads CASRAGDRNTEAFF. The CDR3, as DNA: TGTGCCAGCAGAGCAGGGGATAGGAACACTGAAGCTTTCTTT.

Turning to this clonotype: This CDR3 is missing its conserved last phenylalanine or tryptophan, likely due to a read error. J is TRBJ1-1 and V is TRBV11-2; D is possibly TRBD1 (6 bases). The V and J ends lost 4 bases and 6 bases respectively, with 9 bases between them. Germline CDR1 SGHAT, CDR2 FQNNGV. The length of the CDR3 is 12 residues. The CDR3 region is CASSSRGPEAFL. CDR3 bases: TGTGCCAGCAGCTCCAGGGGTCCTGAAGCTTTCCTT.

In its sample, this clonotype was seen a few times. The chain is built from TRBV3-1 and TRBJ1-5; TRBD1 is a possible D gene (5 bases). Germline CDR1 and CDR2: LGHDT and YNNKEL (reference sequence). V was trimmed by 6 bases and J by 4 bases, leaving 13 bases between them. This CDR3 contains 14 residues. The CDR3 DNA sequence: TGTGCCAGCAGGCAGGCGGGGGGGAATCAGCCCCAGCATTTT. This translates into CASRQAGGNQPQHF.

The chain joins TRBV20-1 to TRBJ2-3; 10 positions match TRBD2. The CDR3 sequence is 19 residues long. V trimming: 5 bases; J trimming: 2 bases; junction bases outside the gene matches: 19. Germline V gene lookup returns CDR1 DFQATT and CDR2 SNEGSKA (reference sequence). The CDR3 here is CSARQGEVIAGGSTDTQYF. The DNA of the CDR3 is TGCAGTGCTCGGCAAGGAGAGGTGATAGCGGGAGGCTCCACAGATACGCAGTATTTT.

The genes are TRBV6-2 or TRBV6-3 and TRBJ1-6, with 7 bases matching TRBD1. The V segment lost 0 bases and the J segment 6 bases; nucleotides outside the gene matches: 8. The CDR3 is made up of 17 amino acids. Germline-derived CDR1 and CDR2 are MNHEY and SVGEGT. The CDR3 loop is CASSYSTGTAGNSPLHF. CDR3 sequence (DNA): TGTGCCAGCAGTTACTCGACCGGGACAGCGGGTAATTCACCCCTCCACTTT.

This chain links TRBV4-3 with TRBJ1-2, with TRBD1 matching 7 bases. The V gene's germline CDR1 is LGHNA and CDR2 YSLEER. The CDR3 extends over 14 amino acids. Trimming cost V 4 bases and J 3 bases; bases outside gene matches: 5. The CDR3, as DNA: TGCGCCAGCAGCCTTGAGACAGGGCACTATGGCTACACCTTC. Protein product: CASSLETGHYGYTF.

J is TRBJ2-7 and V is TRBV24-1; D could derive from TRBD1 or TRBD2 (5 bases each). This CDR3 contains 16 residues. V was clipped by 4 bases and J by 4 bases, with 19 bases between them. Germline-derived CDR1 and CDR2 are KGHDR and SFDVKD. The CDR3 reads CATSDHDRDGNYEQYF. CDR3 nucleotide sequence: TGTGCCACCAGTGACCACGACCGGGACGGGAATTACGAGCAGTACTTC.

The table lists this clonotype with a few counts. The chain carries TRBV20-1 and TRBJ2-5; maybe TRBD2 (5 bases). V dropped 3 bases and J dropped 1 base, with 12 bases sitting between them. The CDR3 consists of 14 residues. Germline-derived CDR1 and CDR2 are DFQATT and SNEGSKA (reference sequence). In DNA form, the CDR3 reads TGCAGTGCTAGTACGGGGAACCCCCAAGAGACCCAGTACTTC. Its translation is CSASTGNPQETQYF.